This passage covers 28 T cell receptor beta chains from one sample sequenced in a study of Graves' ophthalmopathy and Graves' hyperthyroidism. Amplification targeted the TCR beta CDR3 regions, with RNA transcripts as the source material. Second-round multiplex PCR came after first-round RT-PCR with HTBI primers. TCRdb used MiXCR to reprocess the multiplex PCR reads, holding one entry per CDR3 protein. The data hold a few hundred thousand distinct CDR3 sequences, with roughly 21% observed a single time. The sample taken for sequencing was peripheral blood. The source is a woman aged 18-35 years with stable Graves' hyperthyroidism.

This clonotype was recorded many times. The V gene is TRBV28, the J gene TRBJ1-5, with 7 bases identical to TRBD1. J was trimmed by 6 bases and V by 6 bases; bases with no gene match: 8. The CDR3 is 14 residues long. CDR1 MDHEN and CDR2 SYDVKM come from the germline V gene. The CDR3 sequence is CASSRQGTGQPQHF. For the CDR3, the DNA is TGTGCCAGCAGCAGACAGGGTACCGGTCAGCCCCAGCATTTT.

This clonotype was seen repeatedly, ten times or more. The chain joins TRBV6-1 to TRBJ2-7; D is undetermined. Germline lookup yields CDR1 MNHNS and CDR2 SASEGT. Trimming shortened V by 2 bases and J by 0 bases, and 11 bases separated the two germline ends. CDR3 length equals 15 residues. The CDR3: CASSESAQASYEQYF. The DNA for the CDR3 is TGTGCCAGCAGTGAATCCGCTCAGGCCTCCTACGAGCAGTACTTC.

This clonotype showed up just a few times. The V call is TRBV27, the J call TRBJ2-4; TRBD2 might be the D (6 bases). Trimming took off 6 bases at V and 7 bases at J, with 13 bases between the two ends. Germline V CDR1 and CDR2: MNHEY, SMNVEV (reference sequence). This CDR3 is 13 amino acids long. The CDR3 DNA follows: TGTGCCAGCAGGTGGCAGGGAGGTAACATTCAGTACTTC. Residues: CASRWQGGNIQYF.

The V call is TRBV29-1, the J call TRBJ1-5, with D tentatively TRBD1 (6 bases). CDR3 size: 11 residues. With 2 bases removed from V and 13 bases from J, the gap between germline ends came to 12 bases. CDR1 is SQVTM and CDR2 is ANQGSEA in the germline V gene. CDR3 residues: CSVETGPAQHF. For the CDR3, the DNA is TGCAGCGTTGAAACAGGGCCAGCGCAGCATTTT.

The V gene is TRBV6-1, the J gene TRBJ2-5; 9 bases line up with TRBD1. Trimming took 6 bases from V and 5 from J; bases not matched to a gene: 7. CDR1 is MNHNS and CDR2 is SASEGT in the germline V gene. The CDR3 runs to 14 residues. In nucleotides, the CDR3 is TGTGCCAGCAGCCCGGACAGGGGCTACGAGACCCAGTACTTC. It encodes CASSPDRGYETQYF.

This clonotype has a count of ten or more. The V and J genes are TRBV7-2 and TRBJ2-7; D remains ambiguous. Trimming took 1 base from V and 3 from J, leaving 13 bases between them. CDR3 length: 15 residues. The germline V gene encodes CDR1 SGHTA and CDR2 FQGNSA. CDR3 sequence reads: CASSLGPGKRYEQYF. The CDR3 DNA reads TGTGCCAGCAGCTTAGGTCCGGGCAAACGCTACGAGCAGTACTTC.

The chain joins TRBV20-1 to TRBJ2-5; D is tentatively TRBD1 or TRBD2 (5 bases each). The V gene lost 3 bases and the J gene lost 2 bases, with 16 bases spanning the gap. Germline V gene data show CDR1 as DFQATT and CDR2 as SNEGSKA (reference sequence). CDR3 size: 15 residues. CDR3 protein: CSARFRGRRQETQYF. The DNA of the CDR3 is TGCAGTGCTAGGTTCCGGGGCCGACGGCAAGAGACCCAGTACTTC.

In its sample, this clonotype was seen many times. J is TRBJ1-1 and V is TRBV7-3; 11 bases are a match to TRBD1. Germline CDR1 SGHTA, CDR2 FQGTGA. V lost 4 bases and J lost 4; bases outside the gene matches: 5. The CDR3 extends over 15 amino acids. CDR3 nucleotides: TGTGCCAGCAGCTCCGGGACAGGGGGAGGCACTGAAGCTTTCTTT. It translates to CASSSGTGGGTEAFF. Full variable domain (missing parts from reference TRBV7-3 and TRBJ1-1): GAGVSQTPSNKVTEKGKYVELRCDPISGHTALYWYRQSLGQGPEFLIYFQGTGAADDSGLPNDRFFAVRPEGSVSTLKIQRTERGDSAVYLCASSSGTGGGTEAFFGQGTRLTVV.

A remark on this clonotype: A much larger clone lies a single base off, so this may be a read error. CDR3 nucleotides: TGTGCCAGCAGCCCTTTGTGGACACACCAAGCGACCCAGTACTTC. Protein product: CASSPLWTHQATQYF. The V call is TRBV5-6, the J call TRBJ2-5, with D perhaps matching TRBD1 (5 bases). The CDR3 loop spans 15 amino acids. Germline V gene lookup returns CDR1 SGHDT and CDR2 YYEEEE.

At least ten counts were recorded for this clonotype. The rearrangement uses TRBV29-1 and TRBJ2-5; TRBD2 matches at 14 bases. V shed 7 bases, J shed 5 bases, and the junction held 3 bases outside the gene matches. Germline loops: CDR1 SQVTM, CDR2 ANQGSEA. This CDR3 is 13 amino acids long. CDR3 sequence (DNA): TGCAGCGCCGGGACTAGCGGGAGCGAGACCCAGTACTTC. This translates into CSAGTSGSETQYF.

The rearrangement links TRBV28 to TRBJ1-1; 9 bases are a match to TRBD1. After removal of 5 bases from V and 4 bases from J, the junction contained 11 bases not matched to a gene. CDR3 length: 16 amino acids. Germline CDR1 reads MDHEN; CDR2 reads SYDVKM. The chain's CDR3 is CASSLRTGARVTEAFF. The CDR3 region has the DNA TGTGCCAGCAGTCTAAGGACAGGGGCGCGGGTCACTGAAGCTTTCTTT.

This clonotype was counted a few times. A clone one base away is much larger, so this may be a read error. The genes are TRBV30 and TRBJ1-3; D is possibly TRBD1 (5 bases). The germline V gene has CDR1 GTSNPN and CDR2 SVGIG (reference sequence). V was trimmed by 5 bases and J by 11 bases, leaving 16 bases between them. CDR3 length equals 12 residues. CDR3 sequence reads: CAWGGYSHAIYF. The CDR3 DNA reads as TGTGCCTGGGGGGGTTATTCCCACGCCATATATTTT.

At least ten counts were recorded for this clonotype. V is TRBV30 and J is TRBJ2-7; TRBD2 agrees at 8 bases. V lost 2 bases, J lost 9 bases, and 6 bases stayed unmatched. The CDR3 is made up of 12 amino acids. Germline CDR1 and CDR2: GTSNPN and SVGIG (reference sequence). The CDR3 region is CAWSPAGGRQYF. CDR3 bases: TGTGCCTGGAGTCCTGCGGGGGGTCGGCAGTACTTC.

This chain joins TRBV29-1 and TRBJ2-7; D perhaps matches TRBD2 (5 bases). CDR3 length: 13 residues. Trimming left V 4 bases short and J 0 bases short, with 10 bases between. Germline CDR1 is SQVTM and CDR2 is ANQGSEA. CDR3 coding DNA: TGCAGCGTTGGAAAGCGGAGCTCCTACGAGCAGTACTTC. Protein: CSVGKRSSYEQYF.

The genes are TRBV2 and TRBJ1-5, with 9 bases aligning to TRBD1. Germline trimming cut 7 bases from V and 5 bases from J; bases unmatched to any gene: 9. The CDR3 covers 15 residues. Germline CDR1 and CDR2: SNHLY and FYNNEI. The CDR3 loop is CASKIRDRDYQPQHF. CDR3 in DNA: TGTGCCAGCAAAATCCGGGACAGGGACTATCAGCCCCAGCATTTT.

On this clonotype: One end of the junction is discordant with germline, which a read error may explain. The chain combines TRBV12-3 or TRBV12-4 with TRBJ1-2, with a possible D match to TRBD1 (6 bases). The CDR3 runs to 15 residues. CDR3 bases: TGTGCCAGCAGGCAAGAGGTTACAGGGAACTCTGGCTACACCTTC. Protein product: CASRQEVTGNSGYTF.

This clonotype was recorded at least ten times. This chain uses TRBV28 with TRBJ2-7; TRBD2 agrees at 10 bases. In germline, CDR1 is MDHEN, CDR2 SYDVKM. There are 16 residues in the CDR3. Germline trimming cut 6 bases from V and 1 base from J; bases unmatched to any gene: 9. The CDR3: CASSPRTSGGSYEQYF. For the CDR3, the DNA is TGTGCCAGCAGCCCAAGGACTAGCGGAGGTTCCTACGAGCAGTACTTC.

In regard to this clonotype: The junction and the germline gene differ at one end; a read error may be behind it. V is TRBV12-3 or TRBV12-4 and J is TRBJ2-2, with D perhaps matching TRBD2 (6 bases). This CDR3 is built from 13 residues. As DNA, the CDR3 is TGTGCCAGTCAATCGAGGAAACCCGGGGGGCTGTTTTTT. Translation gives CASQSRKPGGLFF.

The rearrangement joins TRBV6-1 to TRBJ2-7; tentative D call: TRBD1 (6 bases). The germline V gene has CDR1 MNHNS and CDR2 SASEGT. The V gene lost 6 bases and the J gene lost 5 bases, with 11 bases spanning the gap. This CDR3 has 12 amino acids. The CDR3, as DNA: TGTGCCAGCAGGACACAGGGTAACGAGCAGTACTTC. This gives the protein CASRTQGNEQYF.

Many counts were recorded for this clonotype. The chain joins TRBV5-1 to TRBJ2-7; D could derive from TRBD1 or TRBD2 (5 bases each). The length of the CDR3 is 16 residues. The V end lost 0 bases, the J end lost 0 bases, and 13 bases lay between the germline ends. The V gene's germline CDR1 is SGHRS and CDR2 YFSETQ. CDR3 protein: CASSLGQQGRSYEQYF. CDR3 coding DNA: TGCGCCAGCAGCTTGGGTCAGCAGGGACGCTCCTACGAGCAGTACTTC. The whole variable domain, filled in from reference TRBV5-1 and TRBJ2-7, reads KAGVTQTPRYLIKTRGQQVTLSCSPISGHRSVSWYQQTPGQGLQFLFEYFSETQRNKGNFPGRFSGRQFSNSRSEMNVSTLELGDSALYLCASSLGQQGRSYEQYFGPGTRLTVT.

Ten or more counts support this clonotype. The gene calls are TRBV6-5 and TRBJ2-7; 8 nucleotides line up with TRBD1. CDR1 and CDR2 (germline): MNHEY, SVGAGI. V shed 6 bases and J 2 bases; nucleotides not matched to a gene: 9. The CDR3 has 15 amino acids. The CDR3 here is CASRLRGQDTYEQYF. The CDR3 DNA sequence: TGTGCCAGCAGGTTAAGGGGACAGGATACCTACGAGCAGTACTTC.

The table lists this clonotype with many counts. The J gene is TRBJ2-7, the V gene TRBV20-1; a possible D gene is TRBD2 (6 bases). Germline CDR1 reads DFQATT; CDR2 reads SNEGSKA (reference sequence). V was shortened by 4 bases and J by 3 bases, with 10 bases between the two germline ends. This CDR3 region has 12 residues. The CDR3 DNA sequence: TGCAGTGCTATGGCGGGACGCTACGAGCAGTACTTC. Protein: CSAMAGRYEQYF.

This clonotype was counted many times. The chain has TRBV20-1 and TRBJ2-2; D not certain. Germline V gene sequence: CDR1 DFQATT, CDR2 SNEGSKA (reference sequence). The CDR3 contains 14 residues. The V end was cut by 2 bases, the J end by 0 bases, with 7 bases between. The CDR3 sequence is CSARSTTNTGELFF. CDR3 coding DNA: TGCAGTGCTAGAAGTACTACGAACACCGGGGAGCTGTTTTTT.

V is TRBV7-8 and J is TRBJ2-5; TRBD1 might be the D (6 bases). This CDR3 contains 15 residues. Germline-derived CDR1 and CDR2 are SGHVS and FQNEAQ. V was cut by 7 bases and J by 5 bases, with 20 bases left in between. In DNA form, the CDR3 reads TGTGCCAGCACCGCATACCAGGGGCATGGGGAGACCCAGTACTTC. Translated: CASTAYQGHGETQYF.

This clonotype was counted ten times or more. The genes are TRBV5-5 and TRBJ1-2; 7 bases fit TRBD1. V was clipped by 3 bases and J by 4 bases; unmatched bases: 9. The CDR3 has 15 residues. The germline CDR1 and CDR2 sequences are SGHKS and YYEKEE (reference sequence). In nucleotides, the CDR3 is TGTGCCAGCAGCTCGATTACGACAGGGACCTATGGCTACACCTTC. It codes for CASSSITTGTYGYTF.

This clonotype was counted ten times or more. The V call is TRBV4-1, the J call TRBJ2-7; 10 bases are shared with TRBD2. Trimming took 8 bases from V and 1 from J; bases not matched to a gene: 17. CDR1 is MGHRA and CDR2 is YSYEKL in the germline V gene. The CDR3 contains 18 residues. The CDR3 DNA reads TGCGCCAGCCAGAAAGGGGGGCTAGCGGGAGTAGGGTCCTACGAGCAGTACTTC. This encodes CASQKGGLAGVGSYEQYF.

This clonotype has a count of ten or more. Here the CDR3 DNA reads TGTGCCAGCAGTTATAGGTCAAGAACCGGGGAGCTGTTTTTT. Protein: CASSYRSRTGELFF. This chain uses TRBV6-5 with TRBJ2-2, with D unresolved. Germline CDR1 reads MNHEY; CDR2 reads SVGAGI. V lost 3 bases and J 5 bases, leaving 10 bases between the germline ends. This CDR3 comprises 14 residues.

This clonotype was detected ten times or more. The chain carries TRBV7-9 and TRBJ1-6, with 7 positions matching TRBD1. CDR1 and CDR2 (germline): SEHNR, FQNEAQ (reference sequence). This CDR3 region has 15 residues. The V gene end was trimmed by 4 bases and the J gene end by 7 bases; junction bases not matched to a gene: 7. The CDR3 loop is CASSSRQGSNSPLHF. CDR3 bases: TGTGCCAGCAGCTCCCGACAGGGTAGCAATTCACCCCTCCACTTT.